This T cell receptor beta chain was identified in a study of blood T cell repertoires in COVID-19. Study at large: Spain, Italy and the United States supplied samples that represented acute and convalescent COVID-19. T cells, B-cell-depleted T cells, or PBMCs provided the cDNA or gDNA that served as material.

In the source study's methods: Reference gene primer amplification gave nucleated cell count estimates. Clones were read by immunoSEQ multiplex PCR, and TCRdb kept only the in-frame ones, dropping some. Clone size and the V and J calls come from that table; the DNA yielded D and trimming. Seen here are a few hundred thousand clones, about 82% observed once, and the top ten hold approximately 1.5%. In this sample, this clone turned up a few times. The CDR3 consists of 15 residues. The trim removed 3 bases at V and 3 bases at J, leaving 1 base unmatched. Germline assignment: CDR1 KGHSH and CDR2 LQKENI. The material sequenced was peripheral blood. The V call is TRBV18, the J call TRBJ2-1; TRBD2 matches 11 bases. The clonotype originates from a woman aged 45-59 years with acute or convalescent COVID-19. In nucleotides, the CDR3 is TGTGCCAGCTCACCCGGACTAGCGGGCTACAATGAGCAGTTCTTC. Its translation is CASSPGLAGYNEQFF.